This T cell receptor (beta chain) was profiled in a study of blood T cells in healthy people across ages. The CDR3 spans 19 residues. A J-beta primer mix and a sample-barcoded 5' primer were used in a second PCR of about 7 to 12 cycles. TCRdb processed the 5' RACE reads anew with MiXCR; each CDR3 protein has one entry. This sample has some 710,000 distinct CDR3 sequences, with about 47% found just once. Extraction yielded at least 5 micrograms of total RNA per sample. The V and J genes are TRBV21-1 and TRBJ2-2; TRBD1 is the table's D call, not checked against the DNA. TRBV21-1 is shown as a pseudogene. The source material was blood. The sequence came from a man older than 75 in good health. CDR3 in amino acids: CASSKDPGNDFMNTGELFF. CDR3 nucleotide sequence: TGTGCCAGCAGCAAAGACCCAGGGAATGACTTCATGAACACCGGGGAGCTGTTTTTT.